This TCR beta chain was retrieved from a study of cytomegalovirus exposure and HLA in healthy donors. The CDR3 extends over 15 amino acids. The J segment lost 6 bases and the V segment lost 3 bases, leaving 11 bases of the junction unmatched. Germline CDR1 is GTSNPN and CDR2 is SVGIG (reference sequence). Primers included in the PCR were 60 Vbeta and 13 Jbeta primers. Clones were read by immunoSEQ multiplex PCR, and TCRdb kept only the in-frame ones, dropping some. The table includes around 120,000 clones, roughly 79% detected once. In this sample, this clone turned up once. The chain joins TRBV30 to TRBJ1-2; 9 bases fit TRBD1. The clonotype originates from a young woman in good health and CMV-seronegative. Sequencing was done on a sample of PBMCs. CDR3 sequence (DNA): TGTGCCTGGAGACAAAAGGGGGGGACAGGGCATGGCTACACCTTC. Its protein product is CAWRQKGGTGHGYTF.